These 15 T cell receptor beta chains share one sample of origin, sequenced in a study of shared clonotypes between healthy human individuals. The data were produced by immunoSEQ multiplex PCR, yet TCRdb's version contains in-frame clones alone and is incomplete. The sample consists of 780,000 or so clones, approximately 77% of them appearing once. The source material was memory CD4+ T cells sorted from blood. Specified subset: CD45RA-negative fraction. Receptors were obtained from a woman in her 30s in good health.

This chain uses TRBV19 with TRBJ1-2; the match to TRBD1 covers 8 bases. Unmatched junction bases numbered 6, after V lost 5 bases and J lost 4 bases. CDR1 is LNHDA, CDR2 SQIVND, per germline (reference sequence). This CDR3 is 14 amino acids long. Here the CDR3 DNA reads TGTGCCAGTAGTGCCGGACAGGGCGGCTATGGCTACACCTTC. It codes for CASSAGQGGYGYTF.

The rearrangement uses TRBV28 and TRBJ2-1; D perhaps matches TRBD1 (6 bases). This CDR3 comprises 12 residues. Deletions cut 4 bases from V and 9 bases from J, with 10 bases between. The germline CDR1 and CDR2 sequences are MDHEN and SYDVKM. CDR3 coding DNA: TGTGCCAGCAGTTCACAGGGAGTTGAGCAGTTCTTC. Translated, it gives CASSSQGVEQFF.

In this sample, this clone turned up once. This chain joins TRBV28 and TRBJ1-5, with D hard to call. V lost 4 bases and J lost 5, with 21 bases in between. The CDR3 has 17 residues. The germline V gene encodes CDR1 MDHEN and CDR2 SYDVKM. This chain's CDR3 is CASSSDNSWGVHQPQHF. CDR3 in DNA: TGTGCCAGCAGTTCAGACAACTCGTGGGGTGTGCATCAGCCCCAGCATTTT.

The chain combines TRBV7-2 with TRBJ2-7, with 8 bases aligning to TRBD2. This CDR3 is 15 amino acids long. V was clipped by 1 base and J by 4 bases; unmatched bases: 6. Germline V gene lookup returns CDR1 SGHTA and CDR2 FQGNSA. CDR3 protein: CASSLVTGGRYEQYF. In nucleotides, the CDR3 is TGTGCCAGCAGCTTAGTAACGGGGGGGCGGTACGAGCAGTACTTC.

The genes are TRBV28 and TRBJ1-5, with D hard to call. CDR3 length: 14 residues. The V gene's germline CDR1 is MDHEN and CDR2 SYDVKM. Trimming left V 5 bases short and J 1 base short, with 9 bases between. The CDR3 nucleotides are TGTGCCAGCAGTCATGGTAACAGCAATCAGCCCCAGCATTTT. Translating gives CASSHGNSNQPQHF.

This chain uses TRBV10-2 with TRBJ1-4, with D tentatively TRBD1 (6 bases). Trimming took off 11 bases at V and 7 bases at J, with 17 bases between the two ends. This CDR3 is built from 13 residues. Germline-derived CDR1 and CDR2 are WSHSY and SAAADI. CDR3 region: CASKRGAGEKLFF. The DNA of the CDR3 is TGCGCCTCCAAGAGGGGGGCAGGTGAAAAACTGTTTTTT.

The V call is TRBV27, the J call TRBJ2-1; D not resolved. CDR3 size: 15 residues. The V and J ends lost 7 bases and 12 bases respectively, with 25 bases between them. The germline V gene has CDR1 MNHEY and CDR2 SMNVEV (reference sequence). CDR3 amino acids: CASNPTTGQVLGQFF. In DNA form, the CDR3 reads TGTGCCAGCAATCCTACCACCGGGCAGGTCTTAGGGCAGTTCTTC.

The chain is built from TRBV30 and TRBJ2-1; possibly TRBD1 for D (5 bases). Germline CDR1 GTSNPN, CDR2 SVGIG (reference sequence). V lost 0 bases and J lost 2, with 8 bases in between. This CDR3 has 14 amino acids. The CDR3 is CAWSVGATYNEQFF. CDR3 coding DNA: TGTGCCTGGAGTGTAGGGGCAACCTACAATGAGCAGTTCTTC.

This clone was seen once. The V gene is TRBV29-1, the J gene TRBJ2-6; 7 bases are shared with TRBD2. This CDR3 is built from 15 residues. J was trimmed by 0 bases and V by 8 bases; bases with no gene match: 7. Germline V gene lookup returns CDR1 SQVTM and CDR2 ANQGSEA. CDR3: CSFTSGGSGANVLTF. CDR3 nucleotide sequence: TGCAGCTTTACTTCGGGGGGCTCTGGGGCCAACGTCCTGACTTTC.

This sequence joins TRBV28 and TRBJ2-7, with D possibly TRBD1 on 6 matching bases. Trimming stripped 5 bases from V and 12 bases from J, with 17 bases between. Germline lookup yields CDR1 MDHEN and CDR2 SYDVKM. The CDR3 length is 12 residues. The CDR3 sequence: CASSLNQGRVYF. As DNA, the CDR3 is TGTGCCAGCAGTCTAAATCAGGGGAGAGTGTACTTC.

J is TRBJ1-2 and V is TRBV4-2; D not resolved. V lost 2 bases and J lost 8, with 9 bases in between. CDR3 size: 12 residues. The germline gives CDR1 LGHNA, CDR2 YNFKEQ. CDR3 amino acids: CASSQSDGGYTF. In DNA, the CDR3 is TGTGCCAGCAGCCAAAGCGACGGGGGCTACACCTTC.

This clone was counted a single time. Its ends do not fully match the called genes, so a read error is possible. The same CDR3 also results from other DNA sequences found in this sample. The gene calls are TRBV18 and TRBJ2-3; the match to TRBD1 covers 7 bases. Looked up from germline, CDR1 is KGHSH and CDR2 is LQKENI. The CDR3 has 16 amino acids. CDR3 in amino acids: CASSPRQGSSTDTQYF. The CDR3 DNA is TGTGCCAGCTCACCACGACAGGGAAGTAGCACGGATACGCAGTATTTT.

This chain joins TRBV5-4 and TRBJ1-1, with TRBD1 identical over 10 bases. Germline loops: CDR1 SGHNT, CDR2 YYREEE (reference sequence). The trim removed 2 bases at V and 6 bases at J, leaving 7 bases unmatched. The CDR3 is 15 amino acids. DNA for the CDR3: TGTGCCAGCAGCTTCCGGGACAGGGGTATCCCTGAAGCTTTCTTT. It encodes CASSFRDRGIPEAFF. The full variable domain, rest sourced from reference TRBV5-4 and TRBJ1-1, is ETGVTQSPTHLIKTRGQQVTLRCSSQSGHNTVSWYQQALGQGPQFIFQYYREEENGRGNFPPRFSGLQFPNYSSELNVNALELDDSALYLCASSFRDRGIPEAFFGQGTRLTVV.

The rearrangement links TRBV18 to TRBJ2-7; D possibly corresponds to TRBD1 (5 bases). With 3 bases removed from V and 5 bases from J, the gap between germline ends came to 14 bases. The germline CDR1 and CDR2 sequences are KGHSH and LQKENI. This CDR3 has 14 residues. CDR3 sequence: CASSPSRGNNEQYF. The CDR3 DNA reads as TGTGCCAGCTCACCGTCAAGGGGCAACAACGAGCAGTACTTC.

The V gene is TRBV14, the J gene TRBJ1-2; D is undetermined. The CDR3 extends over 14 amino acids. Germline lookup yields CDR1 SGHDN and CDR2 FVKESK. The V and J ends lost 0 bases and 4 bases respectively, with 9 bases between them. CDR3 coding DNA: TGTGCCAGCAGCCAAGATTTAGGACTCTATGGCTACACCTTC. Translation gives CASSQDLGLYGYTF.